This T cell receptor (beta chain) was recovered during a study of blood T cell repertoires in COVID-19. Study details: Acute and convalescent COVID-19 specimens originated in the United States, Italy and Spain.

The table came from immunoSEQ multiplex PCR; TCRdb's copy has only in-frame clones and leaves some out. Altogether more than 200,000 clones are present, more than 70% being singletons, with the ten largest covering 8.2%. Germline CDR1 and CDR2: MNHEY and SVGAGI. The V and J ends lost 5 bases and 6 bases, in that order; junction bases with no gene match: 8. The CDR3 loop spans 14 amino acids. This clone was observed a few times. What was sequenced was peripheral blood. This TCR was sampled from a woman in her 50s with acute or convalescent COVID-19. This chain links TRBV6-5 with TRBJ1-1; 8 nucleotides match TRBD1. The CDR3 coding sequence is TGTGCCAGCAGTCGTACGACAGGGGCATCTGAAGCTTTCTTT. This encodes CASSRTTGASEAFF.